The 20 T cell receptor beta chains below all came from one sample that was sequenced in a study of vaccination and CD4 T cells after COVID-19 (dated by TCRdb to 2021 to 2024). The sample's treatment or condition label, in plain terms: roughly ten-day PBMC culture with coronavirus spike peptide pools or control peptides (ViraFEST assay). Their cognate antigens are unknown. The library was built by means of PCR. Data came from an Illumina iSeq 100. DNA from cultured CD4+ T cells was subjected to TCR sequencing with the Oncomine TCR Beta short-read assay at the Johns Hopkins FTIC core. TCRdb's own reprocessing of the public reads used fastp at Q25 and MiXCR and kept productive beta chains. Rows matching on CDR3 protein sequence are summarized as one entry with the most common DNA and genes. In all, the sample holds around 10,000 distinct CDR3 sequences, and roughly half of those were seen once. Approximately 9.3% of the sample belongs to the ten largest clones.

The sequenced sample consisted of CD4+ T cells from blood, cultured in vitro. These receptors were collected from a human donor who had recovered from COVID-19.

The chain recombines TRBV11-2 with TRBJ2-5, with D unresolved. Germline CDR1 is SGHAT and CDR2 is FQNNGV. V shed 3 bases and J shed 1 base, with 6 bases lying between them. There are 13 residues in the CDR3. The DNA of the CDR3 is TGTGCCAGCAGCTTGTTGGTCCAAGAGACCCAGTACTTC. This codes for CASSLLVQETQYF.

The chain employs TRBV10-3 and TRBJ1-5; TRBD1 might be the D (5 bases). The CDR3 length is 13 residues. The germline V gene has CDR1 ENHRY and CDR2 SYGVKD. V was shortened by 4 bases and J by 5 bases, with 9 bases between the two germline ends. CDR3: CAISGREDQPQHF. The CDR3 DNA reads TGTGCCATCAGTGGCAGGGAGGATCAGCCCCAGCATTTT.

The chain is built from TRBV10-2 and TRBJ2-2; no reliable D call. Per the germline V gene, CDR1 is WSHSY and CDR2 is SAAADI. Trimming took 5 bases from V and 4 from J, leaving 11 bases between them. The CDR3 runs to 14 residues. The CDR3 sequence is CASSIGRLTGELFF. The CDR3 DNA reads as TGCGCCAGCAGTATTGGCAGACTCACCGGGGAGCTGTTTTTT.

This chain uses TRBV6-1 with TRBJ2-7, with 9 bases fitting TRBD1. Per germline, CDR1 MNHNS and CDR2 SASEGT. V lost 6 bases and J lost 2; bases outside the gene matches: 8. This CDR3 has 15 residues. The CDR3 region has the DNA TGTGCCAGCAGACACAACAGGGGGCGCGCCTACGAGCAGTACTTC. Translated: CASRHNRGRAYEQYF.

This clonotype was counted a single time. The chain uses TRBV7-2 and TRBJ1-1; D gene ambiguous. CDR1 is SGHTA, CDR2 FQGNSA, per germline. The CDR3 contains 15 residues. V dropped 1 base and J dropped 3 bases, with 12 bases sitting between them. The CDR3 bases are TGTGCCAGCAGCTTAGATGACGTACGCGACACTGAAGCTTTCTTT. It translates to CASSLDDVRDTEAFF.

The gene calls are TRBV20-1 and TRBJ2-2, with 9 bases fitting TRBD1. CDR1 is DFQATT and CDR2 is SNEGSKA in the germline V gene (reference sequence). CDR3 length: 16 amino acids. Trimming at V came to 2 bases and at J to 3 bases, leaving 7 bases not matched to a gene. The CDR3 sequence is CSARWGTGRYTGELFF. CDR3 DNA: TGCAGTGCTAGATGGGGGACAGGGAGGTACACCGGGGAGCTGTTTTTT.

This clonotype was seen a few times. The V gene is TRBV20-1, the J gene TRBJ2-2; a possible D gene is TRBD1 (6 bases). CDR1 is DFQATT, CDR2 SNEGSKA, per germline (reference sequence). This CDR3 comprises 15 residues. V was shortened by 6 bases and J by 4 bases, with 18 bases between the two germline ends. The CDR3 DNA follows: TGCAGTGCCTATAAACAGGGTGAGGGCACCGGGGAGCTGTTTTTT. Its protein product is CSAYKQGEGTGELFF.

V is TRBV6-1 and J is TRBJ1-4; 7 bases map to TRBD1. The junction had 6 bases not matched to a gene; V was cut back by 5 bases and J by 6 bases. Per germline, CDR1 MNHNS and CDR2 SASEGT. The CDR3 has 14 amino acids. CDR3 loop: CASSRQGGDEKLFF. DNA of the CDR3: TGTGCCAGCAGTAGGCAGGGGGGAGATGAAAAACTGTTTTTT.

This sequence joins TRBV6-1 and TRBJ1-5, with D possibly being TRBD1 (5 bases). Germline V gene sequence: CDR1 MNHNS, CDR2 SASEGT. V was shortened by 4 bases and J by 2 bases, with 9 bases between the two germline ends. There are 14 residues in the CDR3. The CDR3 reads CASSVIGGNQPQHF. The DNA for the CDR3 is TGTGCCAGCAGTGTTATAGGGGGCAATCAGCCCCAGCATTTT.

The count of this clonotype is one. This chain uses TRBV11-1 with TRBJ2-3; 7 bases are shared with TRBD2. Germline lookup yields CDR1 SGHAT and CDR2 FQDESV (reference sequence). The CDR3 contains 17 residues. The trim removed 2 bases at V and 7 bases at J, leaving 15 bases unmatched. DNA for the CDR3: TGTGCCAGCAGCTTATCCCACCTTGGGAGGGGATTCAATACGCAGTATTTT. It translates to CASSLSHLGRGFNTQYF.

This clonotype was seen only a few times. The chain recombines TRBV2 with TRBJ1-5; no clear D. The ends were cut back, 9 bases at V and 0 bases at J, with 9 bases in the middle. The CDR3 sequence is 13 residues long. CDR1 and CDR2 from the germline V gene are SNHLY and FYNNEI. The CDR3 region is CASTRYSNQPQHF. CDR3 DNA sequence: TGTGCCAGTACCCGTTATAGCAATCAGCCCCAGCATTTT.

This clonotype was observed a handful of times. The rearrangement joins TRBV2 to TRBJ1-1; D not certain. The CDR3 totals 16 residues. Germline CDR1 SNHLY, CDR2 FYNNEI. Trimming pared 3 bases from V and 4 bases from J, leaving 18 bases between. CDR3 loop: CASSDRPDRGSTEAFF. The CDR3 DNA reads TGTGCCAGCAGTGATCGACCTGATAGAGGTAGCACTGAAGCTTTCTTT.

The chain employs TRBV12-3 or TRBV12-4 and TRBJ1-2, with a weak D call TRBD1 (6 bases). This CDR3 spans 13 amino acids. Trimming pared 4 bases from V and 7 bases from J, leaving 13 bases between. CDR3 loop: CASSSRGVGGYTF. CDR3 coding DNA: TGTGCCAGCAGTTCCAGGGGAGTAGGTGGCTACACCTTC.

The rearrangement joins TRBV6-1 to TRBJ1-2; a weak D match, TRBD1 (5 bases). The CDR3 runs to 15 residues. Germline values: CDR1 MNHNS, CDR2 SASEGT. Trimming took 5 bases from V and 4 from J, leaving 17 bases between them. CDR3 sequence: CASSRGRTSGYGYTF. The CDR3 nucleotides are TGTGCCAGCAGTCGGGGGAGGACCAGTGGCTATGGCTACACCTTC.

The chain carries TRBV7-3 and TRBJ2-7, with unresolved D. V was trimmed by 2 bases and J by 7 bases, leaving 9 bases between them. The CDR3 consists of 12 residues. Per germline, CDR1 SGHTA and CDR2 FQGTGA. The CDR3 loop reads CASSLPPGEQYF. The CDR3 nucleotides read TGTGCCAGCAGCTTACCCCCCGGAGAGCAGTACTTC.

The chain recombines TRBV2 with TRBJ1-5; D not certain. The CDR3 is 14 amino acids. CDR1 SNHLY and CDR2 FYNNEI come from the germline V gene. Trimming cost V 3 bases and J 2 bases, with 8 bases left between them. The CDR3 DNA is TGTGCCAGCAGTGACTCCGGGGGCAATCAGCCCCAGCATTTT. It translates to CASSDSGGNQPQHF.

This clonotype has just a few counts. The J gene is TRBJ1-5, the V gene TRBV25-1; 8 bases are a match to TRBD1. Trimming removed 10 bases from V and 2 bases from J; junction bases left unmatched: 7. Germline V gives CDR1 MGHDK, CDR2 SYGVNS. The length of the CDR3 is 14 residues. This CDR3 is CANTQGGGNQPQHF. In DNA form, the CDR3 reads TGTGCCAACACACAGGGGGGAGGCAATCAGCCCCAGCATTTT. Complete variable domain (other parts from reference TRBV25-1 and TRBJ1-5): EADIYQTPRYLVIGTGKKITLECSQTMGHDKMYWYQQDPGMELHLIHYSYGVNSTEKGDLSSESTVSRIRTEHFPLTLESARPSHTSQYLCANTQGGGNQPQHFGDGTRLSIL.

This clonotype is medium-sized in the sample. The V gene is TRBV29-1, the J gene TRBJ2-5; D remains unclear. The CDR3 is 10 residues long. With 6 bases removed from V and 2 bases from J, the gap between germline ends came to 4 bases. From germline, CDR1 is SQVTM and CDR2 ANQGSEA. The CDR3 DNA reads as TGCAGCGTCGCTCAAGAGACCCAGTACTTC. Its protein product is CSVAQETQYF.

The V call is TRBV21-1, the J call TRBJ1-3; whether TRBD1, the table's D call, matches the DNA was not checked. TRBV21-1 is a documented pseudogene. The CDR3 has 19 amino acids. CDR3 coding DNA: TGTGCCAGCAGCCTAAAGACAGGGGGACCAACTCTCTCTGGAAACACCATATATTTT. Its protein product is CASSLKTGGPTLSGNTIYF.

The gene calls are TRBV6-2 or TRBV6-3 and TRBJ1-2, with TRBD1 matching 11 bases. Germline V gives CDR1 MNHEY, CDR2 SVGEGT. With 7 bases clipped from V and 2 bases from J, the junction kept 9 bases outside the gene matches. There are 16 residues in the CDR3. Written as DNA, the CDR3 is TGTGCCAGCACCGAGGGACAGGGGGAATGGAACTATGGCTACACCTTC. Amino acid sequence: CASTEGQGEWNYGYTF.